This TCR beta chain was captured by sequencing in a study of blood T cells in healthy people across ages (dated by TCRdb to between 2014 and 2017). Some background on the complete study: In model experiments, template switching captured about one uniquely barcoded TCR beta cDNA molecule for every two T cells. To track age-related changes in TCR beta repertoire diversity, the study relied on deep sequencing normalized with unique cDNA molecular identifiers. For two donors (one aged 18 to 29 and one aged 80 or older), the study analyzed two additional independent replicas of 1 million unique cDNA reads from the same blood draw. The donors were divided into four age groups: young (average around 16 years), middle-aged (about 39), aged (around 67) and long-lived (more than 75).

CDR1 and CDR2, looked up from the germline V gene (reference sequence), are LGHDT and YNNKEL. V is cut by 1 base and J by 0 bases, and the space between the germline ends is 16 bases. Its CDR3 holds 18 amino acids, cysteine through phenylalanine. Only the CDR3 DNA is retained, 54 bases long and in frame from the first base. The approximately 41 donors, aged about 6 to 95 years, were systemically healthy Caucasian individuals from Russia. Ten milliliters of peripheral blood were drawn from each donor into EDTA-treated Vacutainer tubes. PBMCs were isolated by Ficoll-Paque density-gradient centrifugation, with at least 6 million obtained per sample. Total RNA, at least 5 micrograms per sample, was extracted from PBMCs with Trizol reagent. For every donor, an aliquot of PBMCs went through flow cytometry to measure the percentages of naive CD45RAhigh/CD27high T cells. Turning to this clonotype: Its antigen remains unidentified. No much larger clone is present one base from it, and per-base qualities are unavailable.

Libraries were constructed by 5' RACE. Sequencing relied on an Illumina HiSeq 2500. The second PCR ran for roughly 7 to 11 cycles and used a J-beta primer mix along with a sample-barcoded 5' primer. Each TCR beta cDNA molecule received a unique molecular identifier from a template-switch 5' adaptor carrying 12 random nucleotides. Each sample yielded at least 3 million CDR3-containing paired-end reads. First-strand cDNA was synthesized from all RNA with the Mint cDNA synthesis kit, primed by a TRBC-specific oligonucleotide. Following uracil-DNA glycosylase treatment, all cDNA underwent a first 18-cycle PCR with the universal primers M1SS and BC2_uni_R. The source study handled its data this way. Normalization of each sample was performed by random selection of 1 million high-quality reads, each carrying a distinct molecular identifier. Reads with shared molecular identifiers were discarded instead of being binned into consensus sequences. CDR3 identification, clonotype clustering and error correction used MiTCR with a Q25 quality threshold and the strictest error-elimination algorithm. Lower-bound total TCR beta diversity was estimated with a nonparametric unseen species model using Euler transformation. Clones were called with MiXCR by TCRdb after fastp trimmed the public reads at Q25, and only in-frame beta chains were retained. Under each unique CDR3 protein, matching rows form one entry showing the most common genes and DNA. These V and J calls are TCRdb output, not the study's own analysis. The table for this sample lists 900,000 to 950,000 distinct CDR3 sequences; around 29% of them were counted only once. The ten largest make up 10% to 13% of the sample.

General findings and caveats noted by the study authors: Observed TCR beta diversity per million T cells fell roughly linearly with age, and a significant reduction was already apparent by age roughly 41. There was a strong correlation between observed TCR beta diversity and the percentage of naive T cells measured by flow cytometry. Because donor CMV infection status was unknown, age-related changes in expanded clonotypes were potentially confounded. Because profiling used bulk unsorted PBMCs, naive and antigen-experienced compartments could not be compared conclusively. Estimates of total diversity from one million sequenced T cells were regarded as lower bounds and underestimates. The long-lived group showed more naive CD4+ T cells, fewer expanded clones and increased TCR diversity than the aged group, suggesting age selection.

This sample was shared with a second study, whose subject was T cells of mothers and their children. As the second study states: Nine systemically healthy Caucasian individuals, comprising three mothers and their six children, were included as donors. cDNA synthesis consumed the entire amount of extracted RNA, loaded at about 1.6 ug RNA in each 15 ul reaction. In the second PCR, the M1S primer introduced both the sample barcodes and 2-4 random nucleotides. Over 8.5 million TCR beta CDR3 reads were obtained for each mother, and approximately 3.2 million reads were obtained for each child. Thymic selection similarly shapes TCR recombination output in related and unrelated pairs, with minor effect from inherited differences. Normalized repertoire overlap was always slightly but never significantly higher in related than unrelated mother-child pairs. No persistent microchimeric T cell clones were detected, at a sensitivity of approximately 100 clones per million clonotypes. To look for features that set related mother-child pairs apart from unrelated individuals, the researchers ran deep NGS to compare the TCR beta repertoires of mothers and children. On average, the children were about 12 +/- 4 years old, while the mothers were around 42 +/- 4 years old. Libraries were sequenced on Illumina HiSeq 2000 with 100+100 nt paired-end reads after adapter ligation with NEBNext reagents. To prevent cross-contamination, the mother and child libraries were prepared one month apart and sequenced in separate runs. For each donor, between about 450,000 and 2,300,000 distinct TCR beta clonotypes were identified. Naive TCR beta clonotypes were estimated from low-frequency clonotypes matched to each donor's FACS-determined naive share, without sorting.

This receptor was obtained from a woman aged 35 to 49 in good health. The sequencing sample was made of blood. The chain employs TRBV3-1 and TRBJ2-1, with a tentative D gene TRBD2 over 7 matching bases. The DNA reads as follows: TGTGCCAGCAGCCAAGTTGCGGGGGCCGGGAGCTCCTACAATGAGCAGTTCTTC. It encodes CASSQVAGAGSSYNEQFF.